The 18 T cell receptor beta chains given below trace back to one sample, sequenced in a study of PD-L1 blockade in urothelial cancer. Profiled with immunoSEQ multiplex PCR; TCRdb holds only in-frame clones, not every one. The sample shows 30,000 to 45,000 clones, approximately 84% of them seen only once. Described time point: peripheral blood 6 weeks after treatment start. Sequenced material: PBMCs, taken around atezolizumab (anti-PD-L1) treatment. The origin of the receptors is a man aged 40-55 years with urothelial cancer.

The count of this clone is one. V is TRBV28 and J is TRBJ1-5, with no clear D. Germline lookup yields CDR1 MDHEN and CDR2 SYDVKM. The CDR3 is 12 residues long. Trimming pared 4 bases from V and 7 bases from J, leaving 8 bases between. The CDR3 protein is CASSSRSQPQHF. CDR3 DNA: TGTGCCAGCAGTTCCCGGTCCCAGCCCCAGCATTTT.

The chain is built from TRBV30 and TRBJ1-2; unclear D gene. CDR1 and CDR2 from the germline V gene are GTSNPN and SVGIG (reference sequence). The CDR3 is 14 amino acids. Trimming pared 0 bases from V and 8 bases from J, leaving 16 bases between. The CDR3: CAWSVLSSAGGYTF. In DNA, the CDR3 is TGTGCCTGGAGTGTACTATCTTCGGCTGGCGGCTACACCTTC. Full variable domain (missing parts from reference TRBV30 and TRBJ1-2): SQTIHQWPATLVQPVGSPLSLECTVEGTSNPNLYWYRQAAGRGLQLLFYSVGIGQISSEVPQNLSASRPQDRQFILSSKKLLLSDSGFYLCAWSVLSSAGGYTFGSGTRLTVV.

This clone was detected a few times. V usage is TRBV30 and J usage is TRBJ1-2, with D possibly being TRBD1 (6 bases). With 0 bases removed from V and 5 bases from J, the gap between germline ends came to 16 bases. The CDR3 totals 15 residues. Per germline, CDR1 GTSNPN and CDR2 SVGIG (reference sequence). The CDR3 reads CAWSVLRGNRYGYTF. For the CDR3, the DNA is TGTGCCTGGAGTGTACTTAGGGGGAATCGGTATGGCTACACCTTC.

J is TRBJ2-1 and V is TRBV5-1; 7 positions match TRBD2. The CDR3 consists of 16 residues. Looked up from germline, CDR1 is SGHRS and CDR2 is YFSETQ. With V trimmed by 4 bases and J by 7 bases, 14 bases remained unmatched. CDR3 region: CASSPGGRDGVNEQFF. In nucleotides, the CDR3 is TGCGCCAGCAGCCCCGGAGGGAGGGACGGGGTGAATGAGCAGTTCTTC. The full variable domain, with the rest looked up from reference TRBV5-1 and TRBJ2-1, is KAGVTQTPRYLIKTRGQQVTLSCSPISGHRSVSWYQQTPGQGLQFLFEYFSETQRNKGNFPGRFSGRQFSNSRSEMNVSTLELGDSALYLCASSPGGRDGVNEQFFGPGTRLTVL.

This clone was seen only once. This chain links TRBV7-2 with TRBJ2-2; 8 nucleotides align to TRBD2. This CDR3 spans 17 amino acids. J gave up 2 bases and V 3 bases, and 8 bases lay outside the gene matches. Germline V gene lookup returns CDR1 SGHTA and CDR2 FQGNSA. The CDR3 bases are TGTGCCAGCAGCTTGGATAGCGGGATTACAAACACCGGGGAGCTGTTTTTT. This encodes CASSLDSGITNTGELFF.

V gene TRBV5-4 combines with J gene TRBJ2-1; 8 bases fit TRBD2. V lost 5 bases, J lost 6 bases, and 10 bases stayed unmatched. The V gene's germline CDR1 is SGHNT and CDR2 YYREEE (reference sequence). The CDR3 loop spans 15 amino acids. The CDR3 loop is CASSPGTSRGNEQFF. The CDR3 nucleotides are TGTGCCAGCAGTCCCGGGACTAGTCGGGGCAATGAGCAGTTCTTC.

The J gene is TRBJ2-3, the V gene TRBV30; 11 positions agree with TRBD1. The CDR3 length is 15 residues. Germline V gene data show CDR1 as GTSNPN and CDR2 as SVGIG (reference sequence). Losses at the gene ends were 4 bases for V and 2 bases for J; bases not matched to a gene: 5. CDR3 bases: TGTGCCTGGAAAGGGACAGGGGGTCTCACAGATACGCAGTATTTT. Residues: CAWKGTGGLTDTQYF. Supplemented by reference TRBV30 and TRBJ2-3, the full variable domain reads SQTIHQWPATLVQPVGSPLSLECTVEGTSNPNLYWYRQAAGRGLQLLFYSVGIGQISSEVPQNLSASRPQDRQFILSSKKLLLSDSGFYLCAWKGTGGLTDTQYFGPGTRLTVL.

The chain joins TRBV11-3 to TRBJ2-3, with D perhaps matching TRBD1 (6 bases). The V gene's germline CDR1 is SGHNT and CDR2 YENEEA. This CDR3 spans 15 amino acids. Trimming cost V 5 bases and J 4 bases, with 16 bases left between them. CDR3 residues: CASSQGQRDPDTQYF. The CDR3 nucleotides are TGTGCCAGCAGCCAAGGACAGAGAGATCCAGATACGCAGTATTTT.

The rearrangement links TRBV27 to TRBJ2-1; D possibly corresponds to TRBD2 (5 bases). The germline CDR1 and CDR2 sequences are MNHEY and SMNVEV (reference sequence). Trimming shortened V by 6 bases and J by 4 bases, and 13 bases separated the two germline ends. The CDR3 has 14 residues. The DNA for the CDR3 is TGTGCCAGCAGGATTTCGTGGGAGTACAATGAGCAGTTCTTC. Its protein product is CASRISWEYNEQFF.

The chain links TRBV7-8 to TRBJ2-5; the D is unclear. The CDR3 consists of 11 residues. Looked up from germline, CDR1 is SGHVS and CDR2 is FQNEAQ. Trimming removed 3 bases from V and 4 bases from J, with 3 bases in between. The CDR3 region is CASSFRETQYF. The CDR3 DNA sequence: TGTGCCAGCAGCTTTCGAGAGACCCAGTACTTC.

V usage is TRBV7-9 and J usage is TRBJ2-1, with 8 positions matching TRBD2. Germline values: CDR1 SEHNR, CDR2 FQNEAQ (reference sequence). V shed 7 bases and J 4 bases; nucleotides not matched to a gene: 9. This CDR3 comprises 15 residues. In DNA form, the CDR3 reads TGTGCCAGCATCAATCTGGGCGGGGGGTACAATGAGCAGTTCTTC. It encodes CASINLGGGYNEQFF.

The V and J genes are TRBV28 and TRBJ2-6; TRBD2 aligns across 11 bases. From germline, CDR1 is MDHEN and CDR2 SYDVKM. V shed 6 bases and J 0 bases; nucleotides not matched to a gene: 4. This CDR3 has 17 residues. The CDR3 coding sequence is TGTGCCAGCAGAGGACTAGCGGGCTCCTCTGGGGCCAACGTCCTGACTTTC. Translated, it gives CASRGLAGSSGANVLTF.

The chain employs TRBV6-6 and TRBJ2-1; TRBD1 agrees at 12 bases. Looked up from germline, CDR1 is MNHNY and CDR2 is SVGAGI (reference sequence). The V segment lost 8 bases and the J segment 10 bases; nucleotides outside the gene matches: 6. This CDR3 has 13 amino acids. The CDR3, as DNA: TGTGCCAGCGGGGACAGGGGGCGCGGCGAGCAGTTCTTC. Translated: CASGDRGRGEQFF.

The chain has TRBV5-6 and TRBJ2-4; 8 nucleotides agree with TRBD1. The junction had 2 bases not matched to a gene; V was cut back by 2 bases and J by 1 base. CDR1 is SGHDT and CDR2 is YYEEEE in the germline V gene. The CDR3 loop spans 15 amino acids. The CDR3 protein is CASSFPGGAKNIQYF. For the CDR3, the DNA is TGTGCCAGCAGCTTTCCAGGGGGCGCCAAAAACATTCAGTACTTC.

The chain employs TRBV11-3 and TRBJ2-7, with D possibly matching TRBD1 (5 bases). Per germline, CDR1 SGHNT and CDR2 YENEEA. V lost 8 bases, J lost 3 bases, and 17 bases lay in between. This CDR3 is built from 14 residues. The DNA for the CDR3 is TGTGCCAGCTCTCTTGGGGCGCGCGACTACGAGCAGTACTTC. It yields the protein CASSLGARDYEQYF.

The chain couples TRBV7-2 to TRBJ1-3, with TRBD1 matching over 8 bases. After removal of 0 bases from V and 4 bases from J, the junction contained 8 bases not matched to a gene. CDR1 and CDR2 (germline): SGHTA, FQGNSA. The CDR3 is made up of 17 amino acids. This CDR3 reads CASSLALRTGSGNTIYF. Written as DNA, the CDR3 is TGTGCCAGCAGCTTAGCGCTCAGGACAGGGTCGGGAAACACCATATATTTT.

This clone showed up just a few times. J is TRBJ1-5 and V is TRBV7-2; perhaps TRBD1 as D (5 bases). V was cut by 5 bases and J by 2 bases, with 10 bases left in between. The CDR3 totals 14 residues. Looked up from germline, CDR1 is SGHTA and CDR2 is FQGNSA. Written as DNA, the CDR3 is TGTGCCAGCAGCCGCGACAGAGGCAATCAGCCCCAGCATTTT. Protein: CASSRDRGNQPQHF.

CDR3 sequence (DNA): TGTGCCAGTACGCATGGGCGGGGCCTCAACACTGAAGCTTTCTTT. It is translated as CASTHGRGLNTEAFF. V gene TRBV19 combines with J gene TRBJ1-1; D might be TRBD1 (5 bases). Trimming took 7 bases from V and 2 from J, leaving 17 bases between them. CDR1 is LNHDA and CDR2 is SQIVND in the germline V gene (reference sequence). The CDR3 loop spans 15 amino acids.